The clone carrying this TCR beta chain occurred many times. This specimen belongs to a study of T-cell reconstitution after alpha-beta-depleted transplantation in children. Preparing the TCRbeta library involved the use of unique molecular identifiers. TCRdb re-derived calls from the PCR reads in MiXCR, one entry per CDR3 protein. The sample contains about 480,000 distinct CDR3 sequences, around an eighth of which appear only once. This CDR3 region has 13 residues. V lost 6 bases to trimming and J lost 3 bases, with 12 bases between them. Sequencing used PBMCs from the stem cell graft donor, obtained from the stem cell graft. This clonotype originated in a human donor who donated a stem cell graft to a child with combined immunodeficiency. This chain uses TRBV12-3 or TRBV12-4 with TRBJ2-7, with D possibly matching TRBD2 (6 bases). CDR3 in DNA: TGTGCCAGCAGAAACAGCGGGCGCTACGAGCAGTACTTC. Its protein is CASRNSGRYEQYF.